One sample yielded the 5 T cell receptor beta chains listed below, sequenced in a study of OX40 agonist ivuxolimab in advanced cancers. Libraries were prepared by immunoSEQ multiplex PCR; TCRdb keeps only in-frame clonotypes and omits some of them. The table records almost 80,000 clones, approximately 84% of them present only once. Sequencing used CD4+ or CD8+ T cells sorted from blood, obtained in a trial of the OX40 agonist ivuxolimab. All receptors derive from an adult with an advanced solid tumor such as melanoma, head and neck, liver or kidney cancer.

J is TRBJ2-3 and V is TRBV29-1; D is undetermined. Trimming took off 3 bases at V and 3 bases at J, with 13 bases between the two ends. The germline V gene has CDR1 SQVTM and CDR2 ANQGSEA. CDR3 length equals 14 residues. The CDR3 sequence: CSVDWPQGTDTQYF. DNA for the CDR3: TGCAGCGTTGACTGGCCCCAAGGGACAGATACGCAGTATTTT.

The J gene is TRBJ1-4, the V gene TRBV18; D gene uncertain. V lost 5 bases to trimming and J lost 0 bases, with 1 base between them. Germline assignment: CDR1 KGHSH and CDR2 LQKENI. The CDR3 is made up of 12 amino acids. CDR3: CASSTTNEKLFF. The CDR3 DNA is TGTGCCAGCTCAACAACTAATGAAAAACTGTTTTTT.

The CDR3 DNA reads as TGTGCCAGCAGTGCATGGGGGGAGCCTAGCACAGATACGCAGTATTTT. Translation: CASSAWGEPSTDTQYF. The rearrangement joins TRBV25-1 to TRBJ2-3; D is possibly TRBD2 (6 bases). Trimming pared 4 bases from V and 0 bases from J, leaving 14 bases between. Germline CDR1 and CDR2: MGHDK and SYGVNS. CDR3 size: 16 residues.

This sequence joins TRBV29-1 and TRBJ2-1; TRBD1 matches 9 bases. V lost 4 bases, J lost 3 bases, and 10 bases stayed unmatched. This CDR3 is built from 16 residues. Per the germline V gene, CDR1 is SQVTM and CDR2 is ANQGSEA. CDR3 region: CSVVSGTGTIYNEQFF. Here the CDR3 DNA reads TGCAGCGTTGTATCCGGGACAGGGACGATCTACAATGAGCAGTTCTTC.

J is TRBJ2-7 and V is TRBV6-1; 7 positions match TRBD1. CDR1 is MNHNS, CDR2 SASEGT, per germline. This CDR3 spans 15 amino acids. V lost 7 bases, J lost 2 bases, and 11 bases stayed unmatched. CDR3 sequence: CASTSSRQGAYEQYF. The CDR3 nucleotides read TGTGCCAGCACCTCCAGTCGTCAGGGGGCCTACGAGCAGTACTTC.